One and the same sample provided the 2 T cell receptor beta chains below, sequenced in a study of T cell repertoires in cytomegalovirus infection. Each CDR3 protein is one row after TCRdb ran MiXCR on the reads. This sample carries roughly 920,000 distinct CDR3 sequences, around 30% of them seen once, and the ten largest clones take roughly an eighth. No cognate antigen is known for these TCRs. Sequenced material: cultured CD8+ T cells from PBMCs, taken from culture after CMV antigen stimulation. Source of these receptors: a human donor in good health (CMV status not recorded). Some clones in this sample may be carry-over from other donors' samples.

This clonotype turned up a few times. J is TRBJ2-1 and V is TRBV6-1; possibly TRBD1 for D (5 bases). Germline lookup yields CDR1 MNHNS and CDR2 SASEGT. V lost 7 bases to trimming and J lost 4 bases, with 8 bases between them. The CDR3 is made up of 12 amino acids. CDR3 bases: TGTGCCAGCAAGACAGTGTACAATGAGCAGTTCTTC. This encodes CASKTVYNEQFF.

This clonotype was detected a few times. CDR3 protein: CASSTRDSFFSGNTIYF. Written as DNA, the CDR3 is TGTGCCAGCAGCACTCGGGATTCCTTCTTCTCTGGAAACACCATATATTTT. This sequence joins TRBV7-9 and TRBJ1-3; no reliable D call. The germline V gene has CDR1 SEHNR and CDR2 FQNEAQ (reference sequence). This CDR3 region has 17 residues. Trimming shortened V by 5 bases and J by 0 bases, and 17 bases separated the two germline ends.